This T cell receptor (beta chain) appears in the sequencing data of a study of T cell responses to AZD1222 COVID-19 vaccine. Measured with immunoSEQ multiplex PCR; TCRdb has only the in-frame clones, and not every one. The sample includes some 130,000 clones, just over 90% of them seen just once. The clonotype comes from an adult in good health. The sequenced sample was peripheral blood, obtained on day 0 of AZD1222 vaccination.

The CDR3, as DNA: TGTGCCAGCAGGGGGACCCGGCTTAGCAATCAGCCCCAGCATTTT. Residues: CASRGTRLSNQPQHF. The rearrangement joins TRBV6-5 to TRBJ1-5; TRBD1 is a possible D gene (5 bases). V was shortened by 6 bases and J by 0 bases, with 12 bases between the two germline ends. The germline V gene has CDR1 MNHEY and CDR2 SVGAGI. The CDR3 is 15 residues long.